The clone carrying this TCR beta chain was detected many times. Its antigen is unknown. The source material, RNA transcripts, was used to amplify TCR beta CDR3 regions. First-round RT-PCR with HTBI primers amplified the TCR CDR3 region. TCRdb analysed the multiplex PCR reads with MiXCR anew, one entry per CDR3 protein. The table includes about 640,000 distinct CDR3 sequences, around 13% detected once. The length of the CDR3 is 15 residues. In germline, CDR1 is LGHDT, CDR2 YNNKEL (reference sequence). V shed 0 bases and J shed 1 base, with 9 bases lying between them. This specimen belongs to a study of T cells in Graves' hyperthyroidism and ophthalmopathy. Study-wide context: Peripheral blood was collected at initial diagnosis, before any treatment. Study-wide points: A 13 V-J model separated ophthalmopathy from stable hyperthyroidism. Blood also showed most of the thyroid clonotypes that were expanded above 0.001. Progression to ophthalmopathy was predicted a median of roughly seven months early.

This TCR was recovered from a woman between 45 and 65 years old with Graves' ophthalmopathy. V gene TRBV3-1 combines with J gene TRBJ1-1; no clear D gene. Material: blood. The CDR3 is CASSQDNRWNTEAFF. Here the CDR3 DNA reads TGTGCCAGCAGCCAAGATAACAGATGGAACACTGAAGCTTTCTTT.